The 10 T cell receptor beta chains given below trace back to one sample, sequenced in a study of cytomegalovirus exposure and HLA in healthy donors. PCR involved 60 Vbeta and 13 Jbeta primers. TCRdb's copy holds only in-frame clones and misses some; the assay was immunoSEQ multiplex PCR. The data hold some 180,000 clones, with about 82% observed a single time. Material: PBMCs. Every receptor here comes from a woman aged 25 to 45 in good health and CMV-seronegative.

This chain joins TRBV4-3 and TRBJ2-3; no definite D call. The V gene's germline CDR1 is LGHNA and CDR2 YSLEER. Trimming took 0 bases from V and 5 from J, leaving 9 bases between them. The CDR3 has 14 residues. CDR3 loop: CASSQEAFGDTQYF. CDR3 nucleotide sequence: TGCGCCAGCAGCCAAGAGGCTTTTGGAGATACGCAGTATTTT.

The rearrangement uses TRBV2 and TRBJ2-3; perhaps TRBD1 as D (6 bases). The germline V gene encodes CDR1 SNHLY and CDR2 FYNNEI. CDR3 length equals 13 residues. Trimming stripped 4 bases from V and 6 bases from J, with 11 bases between. The DNA of the CDR3 is TGTGCCAGCAGTGGCGAACAGGGTGATACGCAGTATTTT. As protein: CASSGEQGDTQYF. The full variable domain, completed using reference TRBV2 and TRBJ2-3, is EPEVTQTPSHQVTQMGQEVILRCVPISNHLYFYWYRQILGQKVEFLVSFYNNEISEKSEIFDDQFSVERPDGSNFTLKIRSTKLEDSAMYFCASSGEQGDTQYFGPGTRLTVL.

The table lists this clone with a few counts. The rearrangement uses TRBV5-1 and TRBJ1-1; 9 positions match TRBD1. CDR3 length equals 13 residues. V lost 4 bases, J lost 10 bases, and 8 bases stayed unmatched. CDR1 and CDR2 (germline): SGHRS, YFSETQ. CDR3 in DNA: TGCGCCAGCAGCCTAGGGACAGGGAGCGTAGCTTTCTTT. Protein sequence: CASSLGTGSVAFF.

The CDR3 spells CASSLTGQGYEQYF. The CDR3 DNA follows: TGTGCCAGCAGCCTCACCGGACAGGGCTACGAGCAGTACTTC. V gene TRBV9 combines with J gene TRBJ2-7, with 8 bases matching TRBD1. The germline gives CDR1 SGDLS, CDR2 YYNGEE. The CDR3 loop spans 14 amino acids. After removal of 4 bases from V and 3 bases from J, the junction contained 6 bases not matched to a gene.

This chain uses TRBV29-1 with TRBJ2-1, with 7 bases lining up with TRBD1. Germline loops: CDR1 SQVTM, CDR2 ANQGSEA. The junction had 8 bases not matched to a gene; V was cut back by 6 bases and J by 6 bases. CDR3 length equals 13 residues. The CDR3 DNA reads TGCAGCGTCGAAAGACAGGGTGGCAATGAGCAGTTCTTC. The encoded protein is CSVERQGGNEQFF.

V gene TRBV5-1 combines with J gene TRBJ1-3, with D tentatively TRBD1 (5 bases). The CDR3 totals 14 residues. The V end lost 2 bases, the J end lost 1 base, and 7 bases lay between the germline ends. Germline CDR1 reads SGHRS; CDR2 reads YFSETQ. The CDR3 DNA reads as TGCGCCAGCAGCTTACAGGATTCTGGAAACACCATATATTTT. Amino acid sequence: CASSLQDSGNTIYF.

V gene TRBV27 combines with J gene TRBJ2-7; D may be TRBD1 (5 bases). Trimming stripped 3 bases from V and 1 base from J, with 7 bases between. CDR3 length: 13 residues. Germline V gene sequence: CDR1 MNHEY, CDR2 SMNVEV (reference sequence). CDR3 sequence: CASSFGASYEQYF. CDR3 nucleotide sequence: TGTGCCAGCAGTTTTGGGGCGTCCTACGAGCAGTACTTC.

J is TRBJ1-2 and V is TRBV5-1; D call uncertain. V lost 2 bases, J lost 3 bases, and 11 bases lay in between. The CDR3 totals 14 residues. Germline V gives CDR1 SGHRS, CDR2 YFSETQ. As DNA, the CDR3 is TGCGCCAGCAGCTTATCAGCCCGGGACTATGGCTACACCTTC. Amino acid sequence: CASSLSARDYGYTF.

Note on this clone: This CDR3 is also generated by other DNA sequences in the sample. The V and J genes are TRBV27 and TRBJ2-1; TRBD1 matches at 10 bases. Germline-derived CDR1 and CDR2 are MNHEY and SMNVEV (reference sequence). The V segment lost 6 bases and the J segment 2 bases; nucleotides outside the gene matches: 4. This CDR3 has 15 amino acids. CDR3: CASSPGTGAYNEQFF. The CDR3 nucleotides are TGTGCCAGCAGCCCTGGGACAGGGGCCTACAATGAGCAGTTCTTC.

This clone was detected only once. This rearrangement joins TRBV30 to TRBJ1-1; D is uncertain. Germline CDR1 and CDR2: GTSNPN and SVGIG (reference sequence). CDR3 size: 14 residues. V was clipped by 4 bases and J by 0 bases, with 12 bases between them. The CDR3 loop is CAWISAGMNTEAFF. CDR3 sequence (DNA): TGTGCCTGGATTTCTGCGGGCATGAACACTGAAGCTTTCTTT.